There are a few counts of the clone carrying this T cell receptor (beta chain). Its specificity is unknown. Amplification used 60 Vbeta primers and 13 Jbeta primers. Some clones are missing from TCRdb's copy, which holds only in-frame ones; the method was immunoSEQ multiplex PCR. Of approximately 82,000 clones listed, less than 65% were seen once; the top ten hold around 5.5%. This sample is drawn from a study of cytomegalovirus exposure and HLA in healthy donors. Trimming shortened V by 0 bases and J by 0 bases, and 11 bases separated the two germline ends. Germline values: CDR1 LGHNA, CDR2 YSLEER. The CDR3 has 16 amino acids. Study-level points and caveats: As a later analysis showed, a missense DCLRE1C variant was linked to trimming of TCR beta V- and J-genes. An observed cluster of highly shared sequence variants was recorded as a likely sequencing artifact. Through in vitro validation, three CMV-associated chains were shown to be specific for CMV antigens.

The clonotype was recovered from a woman in her 30s in good health and CMV-seropositive. Sample: PBMCs. The V and J genes are TRBV4-3 and TRBJ1-1; D gene unclear. CDR3 loop: CASSQDAQTMNTEAFF. CDR3 DNA sequence: TGCGCCAGCAGCCAAGATGCACAGACTATGAACACTGAAGCTTTCTTT.